This T cell receptor beta chain was recovered during a study of Graves' ophthalmopathy and Graves' hyperthyroidism. RNA transcripts were the source from which TCR beta CDR3 regions were amplified. RT-PCR was first run with HTBI primers, then multiplex PCR in a second round. TCRdb itself ran the multiplex PCR reads through MiXCR, one entry per CDR3 protein. Of over a million distinct CDR3 sequences listed, 35% to 40% were seen once; the top ten hold approximately 12%. Germline CDR1 and CDR2: KGHSY and FQNENV. Trimming removed 3 bases from V and 4 bases from J; junction bases left unmatched: 11. The CDR3 is made up of 17 amino acids.

The sample consisted of peripheral blood or thyroid tissue (not recorded which). The rearrangement links TRBV16 to TRBJ2-2, with 7 nucleotides matching TRBD1. The TCR comes from an adult man with Graves' hyperthyroidism. CDR3 loop: CASSQLYRGHTTGELFF. The CDR3 region has the DNA TGTGCCAGCAGCCAGCTTTACAGGGGACATACCACCGGGGAGCTGTTTTTT.